The rows below give T cell receptor beta chains drawn from one sample of a study of blood T cell repertoires in COVID-19. Some clones are missing from TCRdb's copy, which holds only in-frame ones; the method was immunoSEQ multiplex PCR. The sample has around 330,000 clones; 85% are singletons. Sequencing was carried out using PBMCs or T cells enriched from blood (not recorded which). The receptors derive from a woman under 40 who had been exposed to COVID-19. The CDR3 runs from the conserved cysteine through the conserved F or W. Fields, in order: clone size, D gene, J gene, V gene, CDR3 DNA, CDR3 protein. D genes are given only for firm matches. Rows may omit the clone size; those that give it use once, few, many or a size class.

. . TRBJ2-2 TRBV30 TGTGCCTGGAGTCCCCACGGGATCGGGGAGCTGTTTTTT CAWSPHGIGELFF
. TRBD2 TRBJ2-1 TRBV2 TGTGCCAGCAGTGGTCTACCTAGCGGTAACAATGAGCAGTTCTTC CASSGLPSGNNEQFF
. . TRBJ2-1 TRBV19 TGTGCCAGCGGGGTCCTCCCATCCTACAATGAGCAGTTCTTC CASGVLPSYNEQFF
. . TRBJ1-3 TRBV7-9 TGTGCCAGCAGCCCCGCAGGGATCGGTGGAAACACCATATATTTT CASSPAGIGGNTIYF
. TRBD2 TRBJ2-3 TRBV18 TGTGCCAGCTCACCAGTTCCCCAGGGAGGGTCGAGCACAGATACGCAGTATTTT CASSPVPQGGSSTDTQYF
few . TRBJ2-5 TRBV7-2 TGTGCCAGCAGCTCAATTCAGACCCAGTACTTC CASSSIQTQYF
. . TRBJ2-2 TRBV4-2 TGTGCCAGCAGCCTGCAGGGTAAAGAGATTCACACCGGGGAGCTGTTTTTT CASSLQGKEIHTGELFF
. TRBD1 TRBJ2-5 TRBV27 TGTGCCAGCAGCATTCAGGGGGTAGCGTCCCAAGAGACCCAGTACTTC CASSIQGVASQETQYF
. . TRBJ2-3 TRBV29-1 TGCAGCGTTGAAGAACAGGGACAAAAGAGCACAGATACGCAGTATTTT CSVEEQGQKSTDTQYF
. TRBD1 TRBJ2-1 TRBV5-4 TGTGCCAGCAGGGGACAGGGGCACAATGAGCAGTTCTTC CASRGQGHNEQFF
. TRBD2 TRBJ2-3 TRBV4-2 TGTGCCAGCAGCCAAGCGGGGGGGACTGATACGCAGTATTTT CASSQAGGTDTQYF
. TRBD1 TRBJ2-2 TRBV19 TGTGCCAGTAGTGTAGACAGGGGTACCGGGGAGCTGTTTTTT CASSVDRGTGELFF
. . TRBJ2-3 TRBV5-6 TGTGCCAGCATCACATTTGGGCAGAGCACAGATACGCAGTATTTT CASITFGQSTDTQYF
. . TRBJ1-1 TRBV4-1 TGCGCCAGCAGCCAAGATGCGGACAAAACTATGAACACTGAAGCTTTCTTT CASSQDADKTMNTEAFF
. . TRBJ1-6 TRBV4-3 TGCGCCAGCAGCCAAGAAGTGCATGGACACTATAATTCACCCCTCCACTTT CASSQEVHGHYNSPLHF
. . TRBJ1-2 TRBV29-1 TGCAGCGTTGTAGTCACCGGGTATGGCTACACCTTC CSVVVTGYGYTF
few TRBD2 TRBJ2-1 TRBV19 TGTGCCAGTAGTACCCGACTAGCGGCCTCCTACAATGAGCAGTTCTTC CASSTRLAASYNEQFF
. TRBD1 TRBJ1-1 TRBV5-1 TGCGCCAGCAGCTTGGGGACAGGGGGTGTCACTGAAGCTTTCTTT CASSLGTGGVTEAFF
. TRBD1 TRBJ1-1 TRBV28 TGTGCCAGCAGTTCCTACAGGGGCGGGAACACTGAAGCTTTCTTT CASSSYRGGNTEAFF
. . TRBJ1-2 TRBV28 TGTGCCAGCAGTCCCTTAGGGCGCGGGAATCGTGGCTACACCTTC CASSPLGRGNRGYTF
. TRBD2 TRBJ2-3 TRBV19 TGTGCCAGTAGTGTGTCTAGCGGAAACACAGATACGCAGTATTTT CASSVSSGNTDTQYF
. . TRBJ1-1 TRBV7-2 TGTGCCAGCAGCAATGCAGTCATGAACACTGAAGCTTTCTTT CASSNAVMNTEAFF
. . TRBJ1-5 TRBV29-1 TGCAGCGTCAGGGAAAGGAATCAGCCCCAGCATTTT CSVRERNQPQHF
. . TRBJ1-2 TRBV5-1 TGCGCCAGCCATCTCGGCGGGGTAAACTATGGCTACACCTTC CASHLGGVNYGYTF
. TRBD1 TRBJ1-2 TRBV27 TGTGCCAGCAGAACGACAGGGTCAAACTATGGCTACACCTTC CASRTTGSNYGYTF
. . TRBJ2-7 TRBV28 TGTGCCAGCAGTGTAAGCTTAAATGAGCAGTACTTC CASSVSLNEQYF
. . TRBJ1-6 TRBV12-3/TRBV12-4 TGTGCCAGCAGTTTGAACGGGACACCCCTCCACTTT CASSLNGTPLHF
. TRBD2 TRBJ2-2 TRBV2 TGTGCCAGCACCCGGGGGGGGTACCCGAACACCGGGGAGCTGTTTTTT CASTRGGYPNTGELFF
. TRBD1 TRBJ2-3 TRBV15 TGTGCCACCAGCAGAGATAGGCAGGGGGCAGATACGCAGTATTTT CATSRDRQGADTQYF
. TRBD1 TRBJ1-1 TRBV7-3 TGTGCCAGCAGCCCGGGGGGACAGGGCGGTGAAGCTTTCTTT CASSPGGQGGEAFF
. . TRBJ1-2 TRBV28 TGTGCCGGAAGACAGAACCAAAACTATGGCTACACCTTC CAGRQNQNYGYTF
. . TRBJ1-2 TRBV5-4 TGTGCCAGCAGTCCCCAAGGAGGCTATGGCTACACCTTC CASSPQGGYGYTF
few TRBD1 TRBJ1-4 TRBV18 TGTGCCAGCTCACCACAGGGGGCTACTAATGAAAAACTGTTTTTT CASSPQGATNEKLFF
. . TRBJ2-7 TRBV4-2 TGTGCCAGCAGCCAAGAAGTCGGCGGAGGGAATTACGAGCAGTACTTC CASSQEVGGGNYEQYF
. . TRBJ1-6 TRBV3-1/TRBV3-2 TGTGCCAGCAGCCACCGCCGGGAGAATTCACCCCTCCACTTT CASSHRRENSPLHF
many . TRBJ2-3 TRBV19 TGTGCCAGTAGTATGTTCCAGGGTGGTTCAGATACGCAGTATTTT CASSMFQGGSDTQYF
. . TRBJ2-3 TRBV10-3 TGTGCCATCAGTGAGGACAATACGCAGTATTTT CAISEDNTQYF
. TRBD1 TRBJ1-6 TRBV2 TGTGCCAGCAGTGAACGGCAGGGGGCCGTTAATTCACCCCTCCACTTT CASSERQGAVNSPLHF
. . TRBJ1-4 TRBV10-2 TGCGCCAGCAGGGAATCAGGGGCAACTAATGAAAAACTGTTTTTT CASRESGATNEKLFF
. . TRBJ2-7 TRBV30 TGTGCCTGGAGTTGGAGGGGGCAGGGCGAGCAGTACTTC CAWSWRGQGEQYF